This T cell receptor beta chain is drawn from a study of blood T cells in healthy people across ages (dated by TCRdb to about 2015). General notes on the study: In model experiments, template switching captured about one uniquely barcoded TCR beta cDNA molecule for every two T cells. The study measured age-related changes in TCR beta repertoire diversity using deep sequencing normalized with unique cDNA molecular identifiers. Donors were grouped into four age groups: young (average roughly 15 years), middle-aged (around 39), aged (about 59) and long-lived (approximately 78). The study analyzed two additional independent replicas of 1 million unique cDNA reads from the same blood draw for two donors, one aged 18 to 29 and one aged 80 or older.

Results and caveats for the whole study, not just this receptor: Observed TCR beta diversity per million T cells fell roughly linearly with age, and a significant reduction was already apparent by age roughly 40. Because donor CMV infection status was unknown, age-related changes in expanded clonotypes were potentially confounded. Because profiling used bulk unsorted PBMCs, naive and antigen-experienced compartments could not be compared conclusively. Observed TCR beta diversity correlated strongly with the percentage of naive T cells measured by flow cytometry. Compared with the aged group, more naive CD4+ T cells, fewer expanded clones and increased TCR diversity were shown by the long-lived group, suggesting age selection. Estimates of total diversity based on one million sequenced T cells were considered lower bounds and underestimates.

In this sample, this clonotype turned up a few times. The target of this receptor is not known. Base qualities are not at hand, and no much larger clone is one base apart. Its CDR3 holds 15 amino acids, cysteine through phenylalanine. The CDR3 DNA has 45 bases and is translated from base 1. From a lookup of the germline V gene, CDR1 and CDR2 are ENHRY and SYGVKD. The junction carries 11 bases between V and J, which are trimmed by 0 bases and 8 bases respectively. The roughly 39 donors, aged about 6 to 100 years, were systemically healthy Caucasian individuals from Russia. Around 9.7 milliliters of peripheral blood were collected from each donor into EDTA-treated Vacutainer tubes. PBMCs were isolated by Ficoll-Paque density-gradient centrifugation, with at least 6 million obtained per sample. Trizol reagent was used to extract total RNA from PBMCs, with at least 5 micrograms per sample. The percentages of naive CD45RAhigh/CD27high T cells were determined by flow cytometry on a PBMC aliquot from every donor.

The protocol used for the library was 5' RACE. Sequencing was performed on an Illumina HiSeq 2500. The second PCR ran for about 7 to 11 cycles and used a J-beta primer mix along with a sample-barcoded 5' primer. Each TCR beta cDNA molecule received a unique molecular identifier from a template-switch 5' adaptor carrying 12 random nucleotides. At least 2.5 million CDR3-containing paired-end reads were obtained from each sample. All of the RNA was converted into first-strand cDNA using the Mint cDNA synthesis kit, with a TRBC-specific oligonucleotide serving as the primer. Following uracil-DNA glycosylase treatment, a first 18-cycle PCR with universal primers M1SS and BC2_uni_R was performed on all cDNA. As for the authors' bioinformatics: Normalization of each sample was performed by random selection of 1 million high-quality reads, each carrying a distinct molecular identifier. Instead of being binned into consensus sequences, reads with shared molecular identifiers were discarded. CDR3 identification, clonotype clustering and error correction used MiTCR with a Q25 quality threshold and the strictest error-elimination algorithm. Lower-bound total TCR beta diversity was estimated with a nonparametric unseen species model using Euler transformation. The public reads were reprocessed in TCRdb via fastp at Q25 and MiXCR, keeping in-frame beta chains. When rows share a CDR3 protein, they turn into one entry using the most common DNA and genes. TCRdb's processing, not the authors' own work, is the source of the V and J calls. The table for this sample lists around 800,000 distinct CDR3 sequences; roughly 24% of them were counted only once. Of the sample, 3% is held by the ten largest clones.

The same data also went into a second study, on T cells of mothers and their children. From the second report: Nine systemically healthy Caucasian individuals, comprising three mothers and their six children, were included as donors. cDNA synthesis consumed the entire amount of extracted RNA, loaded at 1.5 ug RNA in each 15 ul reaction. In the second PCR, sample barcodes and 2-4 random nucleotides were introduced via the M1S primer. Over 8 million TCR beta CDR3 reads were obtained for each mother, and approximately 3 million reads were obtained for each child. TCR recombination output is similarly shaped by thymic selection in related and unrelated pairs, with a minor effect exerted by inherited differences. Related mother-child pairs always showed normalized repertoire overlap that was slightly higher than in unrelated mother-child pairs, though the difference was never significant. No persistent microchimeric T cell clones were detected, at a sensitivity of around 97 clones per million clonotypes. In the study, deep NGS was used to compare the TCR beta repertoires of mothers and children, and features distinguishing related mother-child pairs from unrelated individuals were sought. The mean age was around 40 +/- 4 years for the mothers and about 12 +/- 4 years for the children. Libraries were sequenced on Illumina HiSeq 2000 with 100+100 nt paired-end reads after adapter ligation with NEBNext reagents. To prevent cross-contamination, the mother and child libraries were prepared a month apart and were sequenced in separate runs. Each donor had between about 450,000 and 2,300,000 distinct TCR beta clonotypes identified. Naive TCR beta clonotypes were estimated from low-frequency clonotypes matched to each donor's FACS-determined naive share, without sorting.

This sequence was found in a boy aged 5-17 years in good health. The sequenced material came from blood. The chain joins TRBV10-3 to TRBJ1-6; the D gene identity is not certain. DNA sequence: TGTGCCATCAGTGAGTCGAAGGATCGGGATTCACCCCTCCACTTT. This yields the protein CAISESKDRDSPLHF.